This T cell receptor (beta chain) was found in a study of shared clonotypes between healthy human individuals (dated by TCRdb to the early 2020s). Concerning the study at large: Two women and a few men aged 18 to 49 years were included in the cohort. For each donor, CD4 naive and CD4 memory were each run on three plates, CD8 naive on two plates, and CD8 memory on one plate. To estimate repertoire size and how much clonotype sharing occurs between individuals, the study deeply sequenced the blood TCR repertoires of roughly 5 healthy adults. To increase sequencing depth and limit assay-specific biases, TCR repertoire library preparation and sequencing were carried out by different laboratories using diverse techniques. Each donor's leukapheresis produced roughly between about 0.9 and 9.5 billion PBMCs.

Points on this clone: The antigen it recognizes is unknown. Nothing much larger sits one base from this clone, and base qualities are not available.

The donors were healthy, HIV-negative adults who had no recently reported acute infections or vaccinations. Every donor was a Caucasian adult living in Nashville, Tennessee, USA. CD8 memory samples were composed of magnetically selected CD45RO+ cells combined with CCR7-negative CD45RA+ effector memory (TemRA) cells. Blood was obtained by leukapheresis, after which PBMCs were separated by Ficoll-Histopaque density gradient centrifugation and cryopreserved in liquid nitrogen vapor phase. Analytical flow cytometry was used to check the purity and quantity of each magnetically sorted T cell population. Genomic DNA was isolated from each sorted fraction and quantified by UV absorbance on a Nanodrop 2000c. Results the study describes overall, beyond this receptor: Pairwise subsampling led to the expectation that sequencing depth would affect the degree of clonotype sharing among donors. Because the study included only a small number of donors, the genetic and exposure-history diversity represented was limited. Naive subsets generally had larger estimated clonotype richness than memory subsets. Higher generation probabilities were observed for clonotypes shared by all four sorted-subset donors than for non-shared clonotypes. Sampling was restricted to blood, and TCR repertoires in tissues likely differ from the TCR repertoires found in blood. Across a handful of donors, roughly 5% of naive CD4, roughly 3.3% of naive CD8, approximately 2.5% of memory CD4, and 0.4% to 0.45% of memory CD8 clonotypes were shared. Even with the large sequencing depth, rarefaction of the sorted-subset datasets indicated that sequencing was incomplete.

TCR CDR3 regions were amplified from genomic DNA by multiplex PCR using the deep immunoSEQ assay. Extracted genomic DNA from each cell subset was distributed evenly across all wells of several immunoSEQ 96-well plates, and each plate was treated as a replicate. For sorted subsets, roughly 200 ng genomic DNA, equal to 30,000 to 35,000 T cell genomes, was loaded into each replicate PCR. Purified libraries were quantified with a Qubit 3.0 fluorometer, sized on a Bioanalyzer 2100, and re-quantified with the KAPA Library Quantification kit. Each immunoSEQ 96-well plate was sequenced on its own single-read 150-cycle Illumina NextSeq 550 flow cell. Regarding the original processing steps: The immunoSEQ output contained only junctional sequences without quality scores, so filtering could not match that applied to full-length reads. Sequences were annotated with PyIR, a Python wrapper for IgBLAST v1.9, and V/J genes and CDR3 were assigned using IMGT germline references. Reads were filtered out if the reads had weak V/J assignments (E-value above 1e-6), no CDR3, stop codons, out-of-frame junctions, or ambiguous translated residues. V3J clonotypes were defined as sequences sharing the same inferred V gene, J gene, and CDR3 amino acid sequence. To compute the percentage overlap between repertoires, the number of shared unique clonotypes was divided by the size of the smaller repertoire. Repertoire richness was assessed with RTK rarefaction, the Chao1 estimator, and Recon v2.1 estimates of unobserved clonotypes. OLGA was used to compute generation probabilities for all TCRbeta clonotypes that the gDNA method yielded from four donors. TCRdb provides this immuneACCESS table in a form limited to in-frame rearrangements. Some clones are lacking; in checked studies, under half of them reflect an unresolved V gene, and why the rest are absent is not known. D and trimming come from the DNA, and the V and J calls and clone size come from that table. Here the sample has some 690,000 clones; roughly 87% occur a single time. The biggest ten clones account for 30% to 40% of the sample.

The clonotype was recovered from a man aged 18-30 years in good health. Some clones in this sample may be carry-over from other donors' samples. The sequenced sample consisted of memory CD8+ T cells from PBMCs. Taken with the paper, the label for cell subset or site translates to: CD45RO+ cells pooled with CCR7-negative TemRA cells.

At the DNA level, the sequence is TGTGCCAGCAGTGAAGATCATGTGGGGGAGGGCCTGGTGCACGAGCAGTACTTC. It is translated as CASSEDHVGEGLVHEQYF. The chain was built from TRBV6-1 and TRBJ2-7; the junction holds 7 bases that match TRBD2. V and J are trimmed by 1 base and 5 bases, and the gene matches miss 17 bases of the junction. Measured from the cysteine to the phenylalanine, the CDR3 is 18 residues long. CDR3 DNA only is kept here, 54 bases in frame from base 1. Based on the germline V gene, the CDR1 and CDR2 sequences are MNHNS and SASEGT.